Presented here are 29 T cell receptor beta chains from one specimen sequenced in a study of PD-1 blockade in classical Hodgkin lymphoma. The assay was immunoSEQ multiplex PCR, and TCRdb's table has in-frame clones only and misses some. This table holds tens of thousands of clones, around 93% found once. Brentuximab vedotin exposure varied, and every patient relapsed after autologous stem cell transplantation. The source material was peripheral blood mononuclear cells (PBMCs), sampled at baseline. All receptors derive from a human donor with classical Hodgkin lymphoma.

The CDR3 bases are TGTGCCAGCAGCCAGACAGAATATCATCCCGCTGAAGCTTTCTTT. Protein sequence: CASSQTEYHPAEAFF. The chain is built from TRBV14 and TRBJ1-1, with D perhaps matching TRBD1 (5 bases). In germline, CDR1 is SGHDN, CDR2 FVKESK. Trimming shortened V by 3 bases and J by 6 bases, and 17 bases separated the two germline ends. This CDR3 is built from 15 residues. The whole variable domain, remainder taken from reference TRBV14 and TRBJ1-1, is EAGVTQFPSHSVIEKGQTVTLRCDPISGHDNLYWYRRVMGKEIKFLLHFVKESKQDESGMPNNRFLAERTGGTYSTLKVQPAELEDSGVYFCASSQTEYHPAEAFFGQGTRLTVV.

This sequence joins TRBV6-1 and TRBJ1-5; tentatively, D is TRBD1 (5 bases). Trimming removed 4 bases from V and 4 bases from J, with 14 bases in between. There are 15 residues in the CDR3. Per the germline V gene, CDR1 is MNHNS and CDR2 is SASEGT. CDR3 in DNA: TGTGCCAGCAGTGGTGGGACTGGCTTTAATCAGCCCCAGCATTTT. Its translation is CASSGGTGFNQPQHF.

V gene TRBV6-6 combines with J gene TRBJ2-7; the D gene is possibly TRBD1 (6 bases). The ends were cut back, 8 bases at V and 5 bases at J, with 10 bases in the middle. The V gene's germline CDR1 is MNHNY and CDR2 SVGAGI (reference sequence). The CDR3 sequence is 11 residues long. The CDR3 loop reads CASARGNEQYF. In nucleotides, the CDR3 is TGTGCCAGCGCCAGGGGAAACGAGCAGTACTTC.

V usage is TRBV12-5 and J usage is TRBJ2-5; 11 bases line up with TRBD1. J gave up 5 bases and V 6 bases, and 8 bases lay outside the gene matches. Germline values: CDR1 LGHNT, CDR2 FRNRAP. The CDR3 is made up of 15 amino acids. This CDR3 is CASGPSDRGLETQYF. In nucleotides, the CDR3 is TGTGCTAGTGGCCCCTCGGACAGGGGGCTGGAGACCCAGTACTTC.

The genes are TRBV5-1 and TRBJ2-1; 12 bases align to TRBD2. V dropped 1 base and J dropped 8; count of bases not matched to a gene: 10. This CDR3 is built from 17 residues. The V gene's germline CDR1 is SGHRS and CDR2 YFSETQ. CDR3 DNA sequence: TGCGCCAGCAGCTTGTTTTTCTCTAGCGGGGGGGCCGATGAGCAGTTCTTC. Its translation is CASSLFFSSGGADEQFF.

This chain connects TRBV11-2 to TRBJ2-1; D not resolved. CDR3 size: 16 residues. The germline gives CDR1 SGHAT, CDR2 FQNNGV. V lost 0 bases to trimming and J lost 3 bases, with 12 bases between them. The CDR3: CASSLERVGFYNEQFF. The CDR3 coding sequence is TGTGCCAGCAGCTTAGAGAGAGTCGGATTCTACAATGAGCAGTTCTTC.

The CDR3 here is CASSSVRGYLTEAFF. CDR3 nucleotide sequence: TGCGCCAGCAGCTCGGTCAGGGGGTATCTCACTGAAGCTTTCTTT. The chain has TRBV5-1 and TRBJ1-1; TRBD1 matches at 7 bases. This CDR3 region has 15 residues. Germline V gene lookup returns CDR1 SGHRS and CDR2 YFSETQ. With 3 bases clipped from V and 4 bases from J, the junction kept 9 bases outside the gene matches.

This clone was counted once. The chain joins TRBV7-3 to TRBJ2-3; D may be TRBD2 (6 bases). Trimming took off 4 bases at V and 1 base at J, with 12 bases between the two ends. The CDR3 totals 15 residues. The germline V gene encodes CDR1 SGHTA and CDR2 FQGTGA. This CDR3 is CASSSLASGTDTQYF. In nucleotides, the CDR3 is TGTGCCAGCAGCTCGCTGGCTAGCGGCACAGATACGCAGTATTTT.

The J gene is TRBJ2-1, the V gene TRBV28; maybe TRBD2 (6 bases). Per the germline V gene, CDR1 is MDHEN and CDR2 is SYDVKM. Between the trimmed V and J ends, which lost 7 bases and 5 bases, there was a span of 18 bases. The CDR3 is 15 amino acids. CDR3 residues: CASIDGSLLDNEQFF. CDR3 nucleotide sequence: TGTGCCAGCATCGACGGGAGCTTATTGGACAATGAGCAGTTCTTC.

This clone appeared once. This CDR3 reads CASSPPTGGYGYTF. CDR3 nucleotide sequence: TGTGCCAGCTCACCCCCGACAGGGGGTTATGGCTACACCTTC. This chain links TRBV18 with TRBJ1-2; 9 bases match TRBD1. V was pared by 3 bases and J by 5 bases, with 4 bases of the junction left unmatched. The CDR3 contains 14 residues. The germline CDR1 and CDR2 sequences are KGHSH and LQKENI.

This clone was seen a single time. V usage is TRBV7-2 and J usage is TRBJ2-7, with D tentatively TRBD1 (6 bases). The germline V gene has CDR1 SGHTA and CDR2 FQGNSA. The germline V and J ends were trimmed by 5 bases and 2 bases, with 13 bases remaining between them. CDR3 length: 14 residues. CDR3 amino acids: CASSHTGTPYEQYF. The CDR3 DNA reads TGTGCCAGCAGCCATACCGGGACACCCTACGAGCAGTACTTC.

The CDR3 coding sequence is TGTGCCAGCAGTTACTCCCCGGGACAGGTGGAGGGCTACACCTTC. Translation: CASSYSPGQVEGYTF. The V call is TRBV6-5, the J call TRBJ1-2, with 8 bases lining up with TRBD1. With 0 bases clipped from V and 8 bases from J, the junction kept 8 bases outside the gene matches. The CDR3 has 15 amino acids. The V gene's germline CDR1 is MNHEY and CDR2 SVGAGI.

V is TRBV14 and J is TRBJ2-7, with 7 bases lining up with TRBD2. Germline V CDR1 and CDR2: SGHDN, FVKESK. V gave up 4 bases and J gave up 4 bases; unmatched junction bases: 13. The CDR3 totals 16 residues. CDR3 bases: TGTGCCAGCAGCCGCTTTGGGGGGGGTCCACCATACGAGCAGTACTTC. Encoded protein: CASSRFGGGPPYEQYF. The entire variable domain, with the rest obtained from reference TRBV14 and TRBJ2-7, is as follows: EAGVTQFPSHSVIEKGQTVTLRCDPISGHDNLYWYRRVMGKEIKFLLHFVKESKQDESGMPNNRFLAERTGGTYSTLKVQPAELEDSGVYFCASSRFGGGPPYEQYFGPGTRLTVT.

CDR3 sequence reads: CSVVGPLGEQFF. CDR3 DNA sequence: TGCAGCGTTGTTGGTCCGCTGGGAGAGCAGTTCTTC. The chain couples TRBV29-1 to TRBJ2-1; D not resolved. The CDR3 loop spans 12 amino acids. The germline CDR1 and CDR2 sequences are SQVTM and ANQGSEA. The V and J ends lost 4 bases and 10 bases respectively, with 14 bases between them.

The J gene is TRBJ1-2, the V gene TRBV5-1; 7 positions match TRBD1. Looked up from germline, CDR1 is SGHRS and CDR2 is YFSETQ. V dropped 4 bases and J dropped 7; count of bases not matched to a gene: 19. This CDR3 has 17 residues. In DNA, the CDR3 is TGCGCCAGCAGCCGACTAGCTTCCGGACAGACAGGGCGTGGCTACACCTTC. It codes for CASSRLASGQTGRGYTF.

This chain uses TRBV7-9 with TRBJ2-7; the D is unclear. Per the germline V gene, CDR1 is SEHNR and CDR2 is FQNEAQ (reference sequence). Trimming pared 5 bases from V and 2 bases from J, leaving 7 bases between. The CDR3 is made up of 12 amino acids. For the CDR3, the DNA is TGTGCCAGCAGCACCCGGACCTACGAGCAGTACTTC. It specifies CASSTRTYEQYF.

This chain uses TRBV7-6 with TRBJ1-2; D is possibly TRBD1 (5 bases). Germline V gives CDR1 SGHVS, CDR2 FNYEAQ. The CDR3 spans 15 residues. Deletions cut 5 bases from V and 5 bases from J, with 18 bases between. CDR3 region: CASSRRGRGGYGYTF. DNA of the CDR3: TGTGCCAGCAGCCGCCGTGGGAGGGGAGGATATGGCTACACCTTC.

The rearrangement links TRBV2 to TRBJ1-2; D is unclear. Trimming cost V 8 bases and J 6 bases, with 19 bases left between them. This CDR3 region has 14 residues. Per the germline V gene, CDR1 is SNHLY and CDR2 is FYNNEI. The CDR3 reads CASWVAGRGDGYTF. DNA of the CDR3: TGTGCCAGCTGGGTTGCAGGCCGGGGTGATGGCTACACCTTC.

This clone was detected once. The rearrangement links TRBV5-1 to TRBJ2-1; 7 bases fit TRBD2. Germline V gene sequence: CDR1 SGHRS, CDR2 YFSETQ. This CDR3 has 14 amino acids. V lost 4 bases, J lost 6 bases, and 7 bases stayed unmatched. The CDR3 here is CASSPPTSVNEQFF. In nucleotides, the CDR3 is TGCGCCAGCAGCCCCCCCACTAGCGTCAATGAGCAGTTCTTC. Full variable domain (rest looked up from reference TRBV5-1 and TRBJ2-1): KAGVTQTPRYLIKTRGQQVTLSCSPISGHRSVSWYQQTPGQGLQFLFEYFSETQRNKGNFPGRFSGRQFSNSRSEMNVSTLELGDSALYLCASSPPTSVNEQFFGPGTRLTVL.

V is TRBV5-1 and J is TRBJ2-2; TRBD1 matches 7 bases. Germline V gene lookup returns CDR1 SGHRS and CDR2 YFSETQ. CDR3 length: 15 residues. With V trimmed by 2 bases and J by 0 bases, 1 base remained unmatched. CDR3 sequence reads: CASSFGTANTGELFF. CDR3 nucleotides: TGCGCCAGCAGCTTTGGGACAGCGAACACCGGGGAGCTGTTTTTT.

This clone was picked up a small number of times. V is TRBV19 and J is TRBJ2-3; D may correspond to TRBD1 or TRBD2 (6 bases each). Germline CDR1 and CDR2: LNHDA and SQIVND (reference sequence). The CDR3 has 16 amino acids. The ends were cut back, 9 bases at V and 1 base at J, with 20 bases in the middle. CDR3 sequence reads: CASRGWRGPRTDTQYF. In DNA form, the CDR3 reads TGTGCCAGCAGGGGCTGGCGGGGCCCACGCACAGATACGCAGTATTTT.

The chain is built from TRBV5-1 and TRBJ2-5; TRBD2 might be the D (6 bases). The CDR3 has 16 amino acids. V was pared by 0 bases and J by 2 bases, with 14 bases between. Germline CDR1 is SGHRS and CDR2 is YFSETQ. The CDR3: CASSLASGEEQETQYF. Here the CDR3 DNA reads TGCGCCAGCAGCTTGGCGTCGGGGGAGGAACAAGAGACCCAGTACTTC.

To note about this clone: A read error may produce the germline difference seen at one junction end. The rearrangement joins TRBV6-1 to TRBJ2-7, with 7 bases matching TRBD1. CDR1 is MNHNS, CDR2 SASEGT, per germline. The CDR3 is 15 amino acids. CDR3 region: CASIEGQGEPYEQYF. CDR3 nucleotides: TGTGCCAGCATTGAAGGGCAGGGGGAGCCCTACGAGCAGTACTTC.

In DNA form, the CDR3 reads TGTGCCAGCTCCCCCGGGGGGACAGGTTTCGGCGAGCAGTACTTC. It encodes CASSPGGTGFGEQYF. This chain connects TRBV27 to TRBJ2-7; D perhaps matches TRBD1 (8 bases). This CDR3 has 15 amino acids. V lost 8 bases and J lost 6, with 23 bases in between. Germline V CDR1 and CDR2: MNHEY, SMNVEV (reference sequence).

The chain links TRBV11-2 to TRBJ2-6; 7 nucleotides agree with TRBD1. This CDR3 is 19 amino acids long. The junction had 12 bases not matched to a gene; V was cut back by 4 bases and J by 0 bases. Germline assignment: CDR1 SGHAT and CDR2 FQNNGV. In DNA, the CDR3 is TGTGCCAGCAGCTCTCTTCAAGAGACAGGGAACTCTGGGGCCAACGTCCTGACTTTC. Its translation is CASSSLQETGNSGANVLTF.

This chain links TRBV27 with TRBJ1-1; the D gene is possibly TRBD1 (5 bases). The CDR3 totals 15 residues. Germline V gene lookup returns CDR1 MNHEY and CDR2 SMNVEV (reference sequence). The germline V and J ends were trimmed by 4 bases and 1 base, with 13 bases remaining between them. The CDR3 protein is CASSYGAEPNTEAFF. Here the CDR3 DNA reads TGTGCCAGCAGTTATGGGGCGGAACCGAACACTGAAGCTTTCTTT.

The chain combines TRBV30 with TRBJ1-1; D ambiguous. Germline values: CDR1 GTSNPN, CDR2 SVGIG (reference sequence). The V and J ends lost 1 base and 3 bases respectively, with 15 bases between them. The CDR3 contains 15 residues. The CDR3 spells CAWSDIGERDTEAFF. The CDR3 bases are TGTGCCTGGAGTGATATCGGGGAGAGGGACACTGAAGCTTTCTTT.

V usage is TRBV5-6 and J usage is TRBJ2-5, with no clear D. The CDR3 sequence is 13 residues long. Germline V gene sequence: CDR1 SGHDT, CDR2 YYEEEE. The V and J ends lost 0 bases and 4 bases respectively, with 7 bases between them. The CDR3, as DNA: TGTGCCAGCAGCTTGGAGGCGACAGAGACCCAGTACTTC. Its translation: CASSLEATETQYF.

The chain joins TRBV19 to TRBJ2-1; D is unclear. V was cut by 5 bases and J by 7 bases, with 15 bases left in between. From germline, CDR1 is LNHDA and CDR2 SQIVND (reference sequence). The CDR3 is 14 amino acids. CDR3 region: CASSQAAGGNEQFF. In DNA form, the CDR3 reads TGTGCCAGTAGTCAGGCAGCCGGTGGGAATGAGCAGTTCTTC.